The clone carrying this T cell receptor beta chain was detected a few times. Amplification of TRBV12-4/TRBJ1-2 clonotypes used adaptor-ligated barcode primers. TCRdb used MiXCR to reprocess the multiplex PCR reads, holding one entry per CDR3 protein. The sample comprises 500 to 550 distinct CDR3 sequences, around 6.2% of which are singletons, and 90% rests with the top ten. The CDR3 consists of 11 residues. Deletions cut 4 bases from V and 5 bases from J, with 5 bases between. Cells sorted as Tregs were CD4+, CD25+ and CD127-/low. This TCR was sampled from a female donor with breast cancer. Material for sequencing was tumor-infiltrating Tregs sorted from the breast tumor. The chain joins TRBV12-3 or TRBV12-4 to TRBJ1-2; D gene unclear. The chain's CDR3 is CASSSLYGYTF. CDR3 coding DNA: TGTGCCAGCAGTTCGTTATATGGCTACACCTTC.